This T cell receptor beta chain derives from a study of cytomegalovirus exposure and HLA in healthy donors. General study points: With later analysis, a missense DCLRE1C variant became linked to TCR beta V- and J-gene trimming.

CDR1 MGHRA and CDR2 YSYEKL come from the germline V gene. This CDR3 spans 16 amino acids. The V gene lost 4 bases and the J gene lost 0 bases, with 13 bases spanning the gap. Vbeta (60) and Jbeta (13) primers were used in the PCR. The table came from immunoSEQ multiplex PCR; TCRdb's copy has only in-frame clones and leaves some out. The sample contains about 90,000 clones, 55% to 70% of which appear only once. This clone was counted a few times. Its antigen is still unknown. This rearrangement joins TRBV4-1 to TRBJ1-5; TRBD1 is a possible D gene (6 bases). The sequenced sample consisted of PBMCs. This sequence was found in a woman aged 45 to 65 in good health and CMV-seropositive. This CDR3 reads CASSLTGTLSNQPQHF. CDR3 coding DNA: TGCGCCAGCAGCCTTACCGGGACACTTAGCAATCAGCCCCAGCATTTT.